These 24 T cell receptor beta chains share one sample of origin, sequenced in a study of cytomegalovirus exposure and HLA in healthy donors. Primers: 60 Vbeta forward and 13 Jbeta reverse. Method: immunoSEQ multiplex PCR; TCRdb's copy keeps in-frame clones and lacks some. The top ten hold roughly 2.4% of the sample, which has over 250,000 clones, about 66% seen once. The sequencing input was PBMCs. The origin of the receptors is a female donor in good health and CMV-seronegative.

The chain joins TRBV4-1 to TRBJ1-1; D remains unclear. Germline V gene lookup returns CDR1 MGHRA and CDR2 YSYEKL. The CDR3 extends over 15 amino acids. The V end was cut by 1 base, the J end by 0 bases, with 9 bases between. CDR3 DNA sequence: TGCGCCAGCAGCCAAGCCCGAACTGTGAACACTGAAGCTTTCTTT. Amino acid sequence: CASSQARTVNTEAFF.

The V gene is TRBV5-1, the J gene TRBJ2-3; 11 nucleotides line up with TRBD2. Germline assignment: CDR1 SGHRS and CDR2 YFSETQ. The CDR3 totals 15 residues. J gave up 3 bases and V 2 bases, and 2 bases lay outside the gene matches. CDR3: CASSLLAGVTDTQYF. The CDR3 nucleotides read TGCGCCAGCAGCTTACTAGCGGGAGTAACAGATACGCAGTATTTT.

The V call is TRBV30, the J call TRBJ2-3, with a possible D match to TRBD2 (5 bases). The CDR3 is made up of 13 amino acids. V was trimmed by 3 bases and J by 1 base, leaving 8 bases between them. The V gene's germline CDR1 is GTSNPN and CDR2 SVGIG (reference sequence). CDR3 sequence reads: CAWRMGGTDTQYF. As DNA, the CDR3 is TGTGCCTGGAGAATGGGAGGCACAGATACGCAGTATTTT.

V and J are TRBV18 and TRBJ1-2; 8 positions match TRBD1. The germline V gene has CDR1 KGHSH and CDR2 LQKENI. There are 15 residues in the CDR3. With V trimmed by 5 bases and J by 3 bases, 8 bases remained unmatched. CDR3 residues: CASSATGQVYYGYTF. CDR3 nucleotides: TGTGCCAGCTCAGCGACGGGACAGGTCTACTATGGCTACACCTTC.

The rearrangement uses TRBV20-1 and TRBJ1-2; D is unclear. CDR1 and CDR2 from the germline V gene are DFQATT and SNEGSKA (reference sequence). This CDR3 region has 11 residues. V was cut by 6 bases and J by 8 bases, with 13 bases left in between. The CDR3 sequence is CSASGVGGYTF. As DNA, the CDR3 is TGCAGTGCGTCCGGGGTAGGGGGCTACACCTTC.

V usage is TRBV12-5 and J usage is TRBJ2-2; TRBD2 agrees at 13 bases. The CDR3 runs 17 residues. Germline trimming cut 4 bases from V and 1 base from J; bases unmatched to any gene: 3. CDR1 is LGHNT and CDR2 is FRNRAP in the germline V gene. As DNA, the CDR3 is TGTGCTAGTGGTTCCCGGACTAGCGGGAGGAACACCGGGGAGCTGTTTTTT. Its translation: CASGSRTSGRNTGELFF.

The chain joins TRBV11-2 to TRBJ2-7; D is possibly TRBD2 (5 bases). The CDR3 has 17 residues. Trimming stripped 1 base from V and 0 bases from J, with 16 bases between. CDR1 and CDR2 from the germline V gene are SGHAT and FQNNGV. The chain's CDR3 is CASSLGAGGFISYEQYF. The CDR3 bases are TGTGCCAGCAGCTTAGGGGCAGGAGGTTTCATCTCCTACGAGCAGTACTTC.

The sample holds a few counts of this clone. CDR3 amino acids: CASSAADRGVYEQYF. The CDR3 nucleotides are TGTGCCAGCAGCGCGGCCGACAGGGGTGTCTACGAGCAGTACTTC. The chain couples TRBV7-2 to TRBJ2-7; 8 bases are a match to TRBD1. Trimming cost V 5 bases and J 3 bases; bases outside gene matches: 9. Germline-derived CDR1 and CDR2 are SGHTA and FQGNSA. This CDR3 spans 15 amino acids. Together with reference TRBV7-2 and TRBJ2-7, the CDR3 gives the full variable domain: GAGVSQSPSNKVTEKGKDVELRCDPISGHTALYWYRQSLGQGLEFLIYFQGNSAPDKSGLPSDRFSAERTGGSVSTLTIQRTQQEDSAVYLCASSAADRGVYEQYFGPGTRLTVT.

This chain uses TRBV6-4 with TRBJ1-1; a possible D gene is TRBD1 (5 bases). Looked up from germline, CDR1 is MRHNA and CDR2 is SNTAGT. The CDR3 length is 11 residues. V lost 4 bases, J lost 7 bases, and 7 bases lay in between. CDR3 sequence (DNA): TGTGCCAGCAGTGGGGGGGTTGAAGCTTTCTTT. Protein product: CASSGGVEAFF.

The rearrangement links TRBV2 to TRBJ1-1; D is undetermined. Trimming shortened V by 3 bases and J by 5 bases, and 13 bases separated the two germline ends. The germline V gene has CDR1 SNHLY and CDR2 FYNNEI. The CDR3 totals 14 residues. For the CDR3, the DNA is TGTGCCAGCAGTGACCAACAGCCGGTAACTGAAGCTTTCTTT. Protein: CASSDQQPVTEAFF.

The V and J genes are TRBV5-1 and TRBJ2-1; 11 bases map to TRBD2. J lost 9 bases, V lost 4 bases, and 6 bases had no gene match. Germline loops: CDR1 SGHRS, CDR2 YFSETQ. The length of the CDR3 is 14 residues. The CDR3 sequence: CASSLTSGSIEQFF. Written as DNA, the CDR3 is TGCGCCAGCAGCCTTACTAGCGGGAGTATTGAGCAGTTCTTC.

The V and J genes are TRBV2 and TRBJ1-1, with D possibly TRBD1 on 5 matching bases. V lost 8 bases, J lost 2 bases, and 12 bases lay in between. This CDR3 is built from 13 residues. Germline assignment: CDR1 SNHLY and CDR2 FYNNEI. CDR3 DNA: TGTGCCAGCCGGACAATCCTCAACACTGAAGCTTTCTTT. It codes for CASRTILNTEAFF.

Comment on this clone: One end of the junction is discordant with germline, which a read error may explain. The chain carries TRBV7-9 and TRBJ2-7; D possibly corresponds to TRBD1 (5 bases). The CDR3 consists of 14 residues. Germline V gives CDR1 SEHNR, CDR2 FQNEAQ (reference sequence). Here the CDR3 DNA reads TGTTCCAGCAGCTTAATGTCAGGGCTCAGAGAGCAGTACTTC. Translated: CSSSLMSGLREQYF. The entire variable domain, with the rest obtained from reference TRBV7-9 and TRBJ2-7, is as follows: DTGVSQNPRHKITKRGQNVTFRCDPISEHNRLYWYRQTLGQGPEFLTYFQNEAQLEKSRLLSDRFSAERPKGSFSTLEIQRTEQGDSAMYLCSSSLMSGLREQYFGPGTRLTVT.

This chain connects TRBV7-6 to TRBJ1-3, with D perhaps matching TRBD1 (5 bases). Germline V gene sequence: CDR1 SGHVS, CDR2 FNYEAQ. V was shortened by 5 bases and J by 0 bases, with 14 bases between the two germline ends. This CDR3 comprises 16 residues. The CDR3: CASSTRVGGSGNTIYF. CDR3 in DNA: TGTGCCAGCAGCACCCGTGTCGGGGGCTCTGGAAACACCATATATTTT.

The CDR3 sequence: CASSLTANTGELFF. The CDR3, as DNA: TGTGCCAGTAGCTTGACAGCGAACACCGGGGAGCTGTTTTTT. The J gene is TRBJ2-2, the V gene TRBV19; TRBD1 is a possible D gene (5 bases). This CDR3 is 14 amino acids long. Per germline, CDR1 LNHDA and CDR2 SQIVND (reference sequence). Trimming left V 6 bases short and J 0 bases short, with 8 bases between.

This clone was seen once. CDR3 sequence (DNA): TGTGCCAGCAGAACAATTAACTATGGCTACACCTTC. Amino acids: CASRTINYGYTF. The chain carries TRBV28 and TRBJ1-2; D is unclear. The CDR3 is made up of 12 amino acids. Germline assignment: CDR1 MDHEN and CDR2 SYDVKM. The V gene lost 6 bases and the J gene lost 1 base, with 6 bases spanning the gap.

The V and J genes are TRBV2 and TRBJ1-2; D is uncertain. There are 12 residues in the CDR3. The V gene's germline CDR1 is SNHLY and CDR2 FYNNEI. The V end lost 0 bases, the J end lost 5 bases, and 4 bases lay between the germline ends. The CDR3 is CASSEASYGYTF. DNA for the CDR3: TGTGCCAGCAGTGAAGCCTCTTATGGCTACACCTTC.

The genes are TRBV5-1 and TRBJ1-2; 9 bases map to TRBD1. Looked up from germline, CDR1 is SGHRS and CDR2 is YFSETQ. The junction had 0 bases not matched to a gene; V was cut back by 0 bases and J by 6 bases. The CDR3 is made up of 13 amino acids. The CDR3 region is CASSLDRGHGYTF. Here the CDR3 DNA reads TGCGCCAGCAGCTTGGACAGGGGGCATGGCTACACCTTC.

This chain links TRBV28 with TRBJ2-7; 10 bases line up with TRBD1. This CDR3 is built from 13 residues. Germline V lookup: CDR1 MDHEN, CDR2 SYDVKM. After removal of 8 bases from V and 2 bases from J, the junction contained 3 bases not matched to a gene. DNA of the CDR3: TGTGCCAGCCGGACAGGGGGGACCTACGAGCAGTACTTC. Protein sequence: CASRTGGTYEQYF. Based on the CDR3 plus reference TRBV28 and TRBJ2-7, the full variable domain is DVKVTQSSRYLVKRTGEKVFLECVQDMDHENMFWYRQDPGLGLRLIYFSYDVKMKEKGDIPEGYSVSREKKERFSLILESASTNQTSMYLCASRTGGTYEQYFGPGTRLTVT.

This chain joins TRBV2 and TRBJ2-1, with 8 bases matching TRBD2. After removal of 7 bases from V and 7 bases from J, the junction contained 9 bases not matched to a gene. This CDR3 has 14 amino acids. Germline V gene data show CDR1 as SNHLY and CDR2 as FYNNEI. The CDR3 sequence: CASKNSGKGNEQFF. CDR3 nucleotide sequence: TGTGCCAGCAAAAATAGCGGGAAAGGGAATGAGCAGTTCTTC.

This chain joins TRBV27 and TRBJ2-7; D unclear. The CDR3 length is 13 residues. Germline V CDR1 and CDR2: MNHEY, SMNVEV (reference sequence). Trimming shortened V by 2 bases and J by 5 bases, and 10 bases separated the two germline ends. The CDR3 region is CASSLGDSHEQYF. In nucleotides, the CDR3 is TGTGCCAGCAGTTTAGGAGATTCCCACGAGCAGTACTTC.

The chain is built from TRBV28 and TRBJ1-1, with 8 bases that match TRBD1. Germline values: CDR1 MDHEN, CDR2 SYDVKM. This CDR3 is 14 amino acids long. The V gene end was trimmed by 7 bases and the J gene end by 11 bases; junction bases not matched to a gene: 15. As DNA, the CDR3 is TGTGCCAGCACCGAGTCATGGGACAGGAAAAATGCTTTCTTT. Encoded protein: CASTESWDRKNAFF.

A few counts support this clone. This rearrangement joins TRBV5-1 to TRBJ2-2, with a possible D match to TRBD2 (5 bases). Germline CDR1 reads SGHRS; CDR2 reads YFSETQ. V lost 5 bases and J lost 2, with 10 bases in between. The CDR3 has 14 residues. The CDR3 sequence is CASSGGSNTGELFF. In DNA, the CDR3 is TGCGCCAGCAGTGGAGGTTCTAACACCGGGGAGCTGTTTTTT.

V and J are TRBV28 and TRBJ2-1; TRBD2 might be the D (6 bases). The germline V gene encodes CDR1 MDHEN and CDR2 SYDVKM. The CDR3 totals 15 residues. V was pared by 3 bases and J by 9 bases, with 18 bases between. The CDR3 loop is CASSFGGLGAGEQFF. The CDR3 DNA reads as TGTGCCAGCAGTTTCGGGGGACTCGGAGCGGGTGAGCAGTTCTTC.